This entry lists 25 T cell receptor beta chains sequenced from one sample in a study of Ad26.COV2.S vaccination and SARS-CoV-2 variants. The treatment denotes: some 20 received Ad26.COV2.S at low or high dose, single or two shots; 5 received placebo; per-sample allocation not given. Specimen acquisition occurred on day 63 following the initial vaccine or placebo injection. TCRdb's copy holds only in-frame clones and misses some; the assay was immunoSEQ multiplex PCR. The top ten clones hold about 1.5% of a sample with fewer than 800,000 clones, about 90% of them seen once. This specimen consisted of peripheral blood, obtained in a trial of Ad26.COV2.S vaccine versus placebo. The receptors were gathered from a person aged 18-60 years who received the Ad26.COV2.S COVID-19 vaccine or a placebo.

This chain joins TRBV6-2 or TRBV6-3 and TRBJ1-5; D unclear. CDR1 MNHEY and CDR2 SVGEGT come from the germline V gene. Trimming took off 5 bases at V and 0 bases at J, with 8 bases between the two ends. The CDR3 loop spans 14 amino acids. Here the CDR3 reads CASSLIYSNQPQHF. The CDR3 DNA reads as TGTGCCAGCAGTCTAATCTATAGCAATCAGCCCCAGCATTTT.

The rearrangement uses TRBV19 and TRBJ2-2; 8 bases line up with TRBD1. Germline V gene lookup returns CDR1 LNHDA and CDR2 SQIVND (reference sequence). The CDR3 extends over 16 amino acids. Unmatched junction bases numbered 5, after V lost 3 bases and J lost 2 bases. The CDR3 region is CASSIWTGSNTGELFF. The CDR3 nucleotides are TGTGCCAGTAGTATCTGGACAGGGTCCAACACCGGGGAGCTGTTTTTT. The full variable domain, with the rest looked up from reference TRBV19 and TRBJ2-2, is DGGITQSPKYLFRKEGQNVTLSCEQNLNHDAMYWYRQDPGQGLRLIYYSQIVNDFQKGDIAEGYSVSREKKESFPLTVTSAQKNPTAFYLCASSIWTGSNTGELFFGEGSRLTVL.

The V call is TRBV4-2, the J call TRBJ1-6; TRBD1 matches at 9 bases. The V gene's germline CDR1 is LGHNA and CDR2 YNFKEQ. The CDR3 length is 17 residues. The ends lost 1 base at V and 4 bases at J; junction bases unmatched: 5. Here the CDR3 DNA reads TGTGCCAGCAGCCAAGCCGGGACAGGGCGGTATAATTCACCCCTCCACTTT. As protein: CASSQAGTGRYNSPLHF.

The rearrangement joins TRBV3-1 (or the pseudogene TRBV3-2) to TRBJ1-6, with D hard to call. Germline CDR1 reads LGHDT; CDR2 reads YNNKEL (reference sequence). V was shortened by 4 bases and J by 9 bases, with 16 bases between the two germline ends. The length of the CDR3 is 15 residues. Here the CDR3 DNA reads TGTGCCAGCAGCCCAGCCGGGTCAGCGGGTTCACCCCTCCACTTT. Translating it yields CASSPAGSAGSPLHF.

V usage is TRBV5-1 and J usage is TRBJ1-1; the D is unclear. Looked up from germline, CDR1 is SGHRS and CDR2 is YFSETQ. CDR3 length: 15 residues. V lost 4 bases and J lost 1, with 14 bases in between. In DNA form, the CDR3 reads TGCGCCAGCAGCGCCCACGTACTACCGAACACTGAAGCTTTCTTT. It encodes CASSAHVLPNTEAFF.

This chain joins TRBV5-1 and TRBJ2-5; a possible D gene is TRBD2 (5 bases). Germline CDR1 reads SGHRS; CDR2 reads YFSETQ. This CDR3 comprises 15 residues. The V end was cut by 1 base, the J end by 7 bases, with 17 bases between. CDR3 bases: TGCGCCAGCAGCTTGACCCTACCGCTCGAGGGGACCCAGTACTTC. The encoded protein is CASSLTLPLEGTQYF.

The CDR3 sequence: CASSLAGNNSPLHF. CDR3 coding DNA: TGTGCCAGCAGCTTAGCAGGGAATAATTCACCCCTCCACTTT. V is TRBV7-9 and J is TRBJ1-6; D ambiguous. The CDR3 consists of 14 residues. Trimming took 0 bases from V and 5 from J, leaving 5 bases between them. CDR1 and CDR2 (germline): SEHNR, FQNEAQ (reference sequence).

The chain recombines TRBV5-6 with TRBJ1-2; D is possibly TRBD1 (6 bases). V was cut by 5 bases and J by 4 bases, with 12 bases left in between. Germline V CDR1 and CDR2: SGHDT, YYEEEE. The CDR3 totals 13 residues. CDR3 nucleotide sequence: TGTGCCAGCAGAGGGGCAGGGGTCTATGGCTACACCTTC. It codes for CASRGAGVYGYTF.

This sequence joins TRBV9 and TRBJ1-1; TRBD1 matches 8 bases. Germline V gene data show CDR1 as SGDLS and CDR2 as YYNGEE. The J segment lost 8 bases and the V segment lost 4 bases, leaving 4 bases of the junction unmatched. This CDR3 is built from 12 residues. CDR3 in amino acids: CASSPWTGEAFF. The CDR3, as DNA: TGTGCCAGCAGCCCCTGGACAGGGGAAGCTTTCTTT. Based on the CDR3 plus reference TRBV9 and TRBJ1-1, the full variable domain is DSGVTQTPKHLITATGQRVTLRCSPRSGDLSVYWYQQSLDQGLQFLIQYYNGEERAKGNILERFSAQQFPDLHSELNLSSLELGDSALYFCASSPWTGEAFFGQGTRLTVV.

V gene TRBV7-8 combines with J gene TRBJ2-1; 11 bases map to TRBD1. V lost 4 bases to trimming and J lost 0 bases; unmatched junction nucleotides: 5. The germline CDR1 and CDR2 sequences are SGHVS and FQNEAQ. The CDR3 sequence is 17 residues long. In DNA, the CDR3 is TGTGCCAGCAGCTCCGCCGGGACAGGGGGCTCCTACAATGAGCAGTTCTTC. It codes for CASSSAGTGGSYNEQFF.

This sequence joins TRBV19 and TRBJ2-1; TRBD2 aligns across 13 bases. J was trimmed by 4 bases and V by 7 bases; bases with no gene match: 1. This CDR3 has 14 residues. Germline values: CDR1 LNHDA, CDR2 SQIVND (reference sequence). DNA of the CDR3: TGTGCCAGTACGGGACTAGCGGGGTACAATGAGCAGTTCTTC. Residues: CASTGLAGYNEQFF.

The chain links TRBV28 to TRBJ2-3; D gene unclear. Trimming stripped 5 bases from V and 2 bases from J, with 5 bases between. Germline loops: CDR1 MDHEN, CDR2 SYDVKM. This CDR3 spans 12 amino acids. CDR3 sequence reads: CASSEYTDTQYF. The CDR3 nucleotides read TGTGCCAGCAGTGAATACACAGATACGCAGTATTTT.

The genes are TRBV19 and TRBJ1-1; 10 nucleotides match TRBD1. This CDR3 comprises 15 residues. V was pared by 4 bases and J by 1 base, with 3 bases of the junction left unmatched. CDR1 and CDR2 from the germline V gene are LNHDA and SQIVND (reference sequence). CDR3 DNA sequence: TGTGCCAGTAGTACCCGGGACAGGGGGAACACTGAAGCTTTCTTT. The encoded protein is CASSTRDRGNTEAFF.

The gene calls are TRBV25-1 and TRBJ2-1, with TRBD2 identical over 11 bases. V lost 5 bases, J lost 12 bases, and 3 bases stayed unmatched. This CDR3 is built from 12 residues. The V gene's germline CDR1 is MGHDK and CDR2 SYGVNS. The CDR3 loop reads CASSRLAGGQFF. CDR3 coding DNA: TGTGCCAGCAGTAGGCTAGCGGGAGGGCAGTTCTTC.

The chain links TRBV3-1 (or the pseudogene TRBV3-2) to TRBJ2-3; D not resolved. The CDR3 spans 13 residues. Germline assignment: CDR1 LGHDT and CDR2 YNNKEL (reference sequence). Trimming cost V 0 bases and J 9 bases, with 10 bases left between them. CDR3 bases: TGTGCCAGCAGCCAAGATCGTTATGGGACGCAGTATTTT. The encoded protein is CASSQDRYGTQYF.

The rearrangement joins TRBV30 to TRBJ2-2; D is possibly TRBD1 (6 bases). Germline V CDR1 and CDR2: GTSNPN, SVGIG (reference sequence). Deletions cut 8 bases from V and 5 bases from J, with 18 bases between. The CDR3 loop spans 14 amino acids. This CDR3 is CARSVIQGTGELFF. The CDR3 DNA reads TGTGCCCGCTCGGTAATACAGGGAACCGGGGAGCTGTTTTTT.

This sequence joins TRBV10-3 and TRBJ1-2; 10 nucleotides match TRBD1. Unmatched junction bases numbered 6, after V lost 2 bases and J lost 6 bases. CDR1 ENHRY and CDR2 SYGVKD come from the germline V gene. This CDR3 has 15 amino acids. The CDR3 reads CAISEQSGTGDGYTF. DNA of the CDR3: TGTGCCATCAGTGAGCAATCCGGGACAGGGGATGGCTACACCTTC.

The chain carries TRBV5-1 and TRBJ2-3, with D maybe TRBD1 (7 bases). This CDR3 comprises 15 residues. Germline V gives CDR1 SGHRS, CDR2 YFSETQ. V was pared by 5 bases and J by 8 bases, with 21 bases between. For the CDR3, the DNA is TGCGCCAGCAGTCAACTTAGCGGCGAGGGGGCTACGCAGTATTTT. Its translation is CASSQLSGEGATQYF.

J is TRBJ1-3 and V is TRBV29-1; 11 bases agree with TRBD1. Germline lookup yields CDR1 SQVTM and CDR2 ANQGSEA. CDR3 length: 14 residues. In DNA form, the CDR3 reads TGCGTCGCCGGGACAGGGGGCTCTGGAAACACCATATATTTT. It codes for CVAGTGGSGNTIYF.

This clone has just one count. V is TRBV19 and J is TRBJ1-5; the D gene is possibly TRBD1 (6 bases). This CDR3 has 15 amino acids. Trimming left V 5 bases short and J 2 bases short, with 13 bases between. Germline loops: CDR1 LNHDA, CDR2 SQIVND (reference sequence). CDR3 protein: CASSQQGIGNQPQHF. CDR3 sequence (DNA): TGTGCCAGTAGTCAACAGGGAATTGGCAATCAGCCCCAGCATTTT.

The rearrangement links TRBV7-6 to TRBJ2-3; 7 nucleotides line up with TRBD1. Unmatched junction bases numbered 3, after V lost 4 bases and J lost 5 bases. Germline V gene lookup returns CDR1 SGHVS and CDR2 FNYEAQ. The CDR3 length is 13 residues. The CDR3 here is CASSSPGGDTQYF. The CDR3 DNA is TGTGCCAGCAGCTCGCCAGGGGGAGATACGCAGTATTTT.

The chain combines TRBV27 with TRBJ1-5, with 10 bases fitting TRBD1. Germline V CDR1 and CDR2: MNHEY, SMNVEV (reference sequence). Trimming removed 7 bases from V and 4 bases from J; junction bases left unmatched: 10. This CDR3 is built from 16 residues. The CDR3 DNA reads TGTGCCAGCAAACCACTTCCGGGACAGGGGAATCAGCCCCAGCATTTT. Protein: CASKPLPGQGNQPQHF.

The rearrangement joins TRBV19 to TRBJ2-1; TRBD2 aligns across 10 bases. Germline values: CDR1 LNHDA, CDR2 SQIVND (reference sequence). J lost 4 bases, V lost 5 bases, and 2 bases had no gene match. This CDR3 is 14 amino acids long. CDR3 nucleotides: TGTGCCAGTAGTGCACTAGCGGGGTACAATGAGCAGTTCTTC. Translated, it gives CASSALAGYNEQFF.

This clone appeared a single time. The chain is built from TRBV27 and TRBJ1-6, with D tentatively TRBD1 (5 bases). V was shortened by 8 bases and J by 9 bases, with 11 bases between the two germline ends. The CDR3 spans 12 residues. Germline CDR1 is MNHEY and CDR2 is SMNVEV (reference sequence). Here the CDR3 DNA reads TGTGCCAGCGGTCAGGGTGTTTCACCCCTCCACTTT. It yields the protein CASGQGVSPLHF.

The V and J genes are TRBV10-3 and TRBJ1-1, with D unresolved. Trimming removed 6 bases at V and 1 base at J, with 9 bases between. This CDR3 has 13 amino acids. Looked up from germline, CDR1 is ENHRY and CDR2 is SYGVKD. The CDR3 DNA is TGTGCCATCAGGGTAACGACGAACACTGAAGCTTTCTTT. Translating gives CAIRVTTNTEAFF.